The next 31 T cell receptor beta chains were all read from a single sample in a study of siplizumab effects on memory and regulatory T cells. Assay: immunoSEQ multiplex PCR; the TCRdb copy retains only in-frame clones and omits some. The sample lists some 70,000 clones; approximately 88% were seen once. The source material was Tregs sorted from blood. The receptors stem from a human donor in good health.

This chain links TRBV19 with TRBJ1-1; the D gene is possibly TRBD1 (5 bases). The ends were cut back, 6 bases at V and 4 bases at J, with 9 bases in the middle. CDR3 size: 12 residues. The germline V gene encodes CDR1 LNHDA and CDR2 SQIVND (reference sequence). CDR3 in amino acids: CASRTELTEAFF. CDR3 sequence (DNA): TGTGCCAGTAGGACAGAGCTCACTGAAGCTTTCTTT.

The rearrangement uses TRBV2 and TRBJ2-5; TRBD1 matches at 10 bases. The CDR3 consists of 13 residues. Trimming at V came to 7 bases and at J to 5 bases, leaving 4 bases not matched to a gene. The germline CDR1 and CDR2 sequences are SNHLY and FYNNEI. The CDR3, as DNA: TGTGCCAGCAACCGACAGGGGGCCGAGACCCAGTACTTC. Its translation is CASNRQGAETQYF.

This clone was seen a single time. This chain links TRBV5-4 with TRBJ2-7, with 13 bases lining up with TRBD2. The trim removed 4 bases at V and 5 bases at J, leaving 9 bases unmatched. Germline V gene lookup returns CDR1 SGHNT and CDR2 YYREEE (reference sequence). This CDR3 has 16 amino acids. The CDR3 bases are TGTGCCAGCAGCCCTGGACTAGCGGGAGTTATGCACGAGCAGTACTTC. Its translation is CASSPGLAGVMHEQYF. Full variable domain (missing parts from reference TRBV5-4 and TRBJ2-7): ETGVTQSPTHLIKTRGQQVTLRCSSQSGHNTVSWYQQALGQGPQFIFQYYREEENGRGNFPPRFSGLQFPNYSSELNVNALELDDSALYLCASSPGLAGVMHEQYFGPGTRLTVT.

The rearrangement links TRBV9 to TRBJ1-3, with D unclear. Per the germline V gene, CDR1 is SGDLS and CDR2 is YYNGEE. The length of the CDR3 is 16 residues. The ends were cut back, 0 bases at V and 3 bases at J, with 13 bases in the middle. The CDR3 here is CASSVDPGSGGNTIYF. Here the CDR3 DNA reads TGTGCCAGCAGCGTAGATCCAGGCTCGGGTGGAAACACCATATATTTT.

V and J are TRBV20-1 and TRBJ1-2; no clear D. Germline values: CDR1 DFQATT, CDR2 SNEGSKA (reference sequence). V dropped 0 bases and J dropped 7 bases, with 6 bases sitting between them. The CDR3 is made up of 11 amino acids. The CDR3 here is CSAREPSGYTF. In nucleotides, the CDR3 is TGCAGTGCTAGAGAACCGAGTGGCTACACCTTC.

CDR3 nucleotide sequence: TGTGCCAGCAGTGAAATCGCCTACGAGCAGTACTTC. Protein product: CASSEIAYEQYF. The genes are TRBV2 and TRBJ2-7; no clear D gene. V gave up 2 bases and J gave up 2 bases, with 4 bases separating them. This CDR3 spans 12 amino acids. CDR1 SNHLY and CDR2 FYNNEI come from the germline V gene.

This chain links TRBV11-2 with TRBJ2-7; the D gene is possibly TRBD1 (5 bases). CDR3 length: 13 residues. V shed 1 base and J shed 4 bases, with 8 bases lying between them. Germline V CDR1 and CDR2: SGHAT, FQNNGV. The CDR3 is CASSLGTPYEQYF. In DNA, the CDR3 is TGTGCCAGCAGCTTAGGGACACCTTACGAGCAGTACTTC.

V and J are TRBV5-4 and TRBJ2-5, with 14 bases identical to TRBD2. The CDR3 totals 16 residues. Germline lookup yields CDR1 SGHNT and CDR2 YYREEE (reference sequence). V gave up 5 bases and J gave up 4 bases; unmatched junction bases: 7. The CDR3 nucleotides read TGTGCCAGCAGACCGGGACTAGCGGGAGCATTAGAGACCCAGTACTTC. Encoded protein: CASRPGLAGALETQYF.

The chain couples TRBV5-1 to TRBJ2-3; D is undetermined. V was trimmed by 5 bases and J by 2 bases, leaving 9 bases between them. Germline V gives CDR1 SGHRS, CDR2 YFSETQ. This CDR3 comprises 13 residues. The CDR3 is CASRPGNTDTQYF. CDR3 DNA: TGCGCCAGCAGACCAGGCAACACAGATACGCAGTATTTT.

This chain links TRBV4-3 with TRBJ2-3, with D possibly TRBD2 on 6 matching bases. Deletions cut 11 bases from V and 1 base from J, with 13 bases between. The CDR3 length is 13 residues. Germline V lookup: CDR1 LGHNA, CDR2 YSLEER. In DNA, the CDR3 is TGCGCCTCCGGACTACTTGGCACAGATACGCAGTATTTT. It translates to CASGLLGTDTQYF.

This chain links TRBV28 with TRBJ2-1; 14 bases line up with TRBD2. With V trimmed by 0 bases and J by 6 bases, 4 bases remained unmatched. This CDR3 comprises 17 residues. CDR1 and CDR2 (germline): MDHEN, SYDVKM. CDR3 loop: CASSLWKTSGRVNEQFF. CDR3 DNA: TGTGCCAGCAGTTTATGGAAGACTAGCGGGAGGGTCAATGAGCAGTTCTTC.

CDR3 coding DNA: TGCGCCAGCAGCCTGAAAGAGACTGAAGCTTTCTTT. As protein: CASSLKETEAFF. V and J are TRBV5-1 and TRBJ1-1; D uncertain. Trimming removed 4 bases from V and 5 bases from J, with 9 bases in between. CDR3 length: 12 amino acids. CDR1 is SGHRS, CDR2 YFSETQ, per germline.

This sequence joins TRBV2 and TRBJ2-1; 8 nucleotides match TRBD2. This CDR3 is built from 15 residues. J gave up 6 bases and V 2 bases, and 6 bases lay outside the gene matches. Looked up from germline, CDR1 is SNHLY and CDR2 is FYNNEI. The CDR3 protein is CASSETGRGSNEQFF. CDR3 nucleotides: TGTGCCAGCAGTGAAACCGGGAGGGGATCCAATGAGCAGTTCTTC.

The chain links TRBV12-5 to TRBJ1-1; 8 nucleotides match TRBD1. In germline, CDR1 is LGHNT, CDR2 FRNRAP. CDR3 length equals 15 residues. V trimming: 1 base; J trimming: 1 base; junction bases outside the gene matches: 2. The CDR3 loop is CASGLAGTGNTEAFF. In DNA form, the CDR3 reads TGTGCTAGTGGTTTGGCAGGGACAGGGAACACTGAAGCTTTCTTT. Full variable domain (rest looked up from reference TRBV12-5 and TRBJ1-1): DARVTQTPRHKVTEMGQEVTMRCQPILGHNTVFWYRQTMMQGLELLAYFRNRAPLDDSGMPKDRFSAEMPDATLATLKIQPSEPRDSAVYFCASGLAGTGNTEAFFGQGTRLTVV.

The CDR3 protein is CATGGQGFPGELFF. DNA for the CDR3: TGCGCCACGGGGGGACAGGGGTTTCCCGGGGAGCTGTTTTTT. The chain uses TRBV10-2 and TRBJ2-2; 10 bases line up with TRBD1. CDR3 size: 14 residues. With 10 bases clipped from V and 6 bases from J, the junction kept 8 bases outside the gene matches. The germline CDR1 and CDR2 sequences are WSHSY and SAAADI.

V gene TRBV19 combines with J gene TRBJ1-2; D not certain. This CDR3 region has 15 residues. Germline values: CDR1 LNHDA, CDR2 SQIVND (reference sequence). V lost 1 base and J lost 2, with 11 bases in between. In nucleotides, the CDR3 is TGTGCCAGTAGTATAGCCCCAACAGAGAACTATGGCTACACCTTC. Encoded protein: CASSIAPTENYGYTF.

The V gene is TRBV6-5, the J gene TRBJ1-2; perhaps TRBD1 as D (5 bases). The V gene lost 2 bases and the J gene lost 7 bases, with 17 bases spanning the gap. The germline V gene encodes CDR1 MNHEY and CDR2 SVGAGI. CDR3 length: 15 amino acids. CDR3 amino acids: CASSYPGAGDSGYTF. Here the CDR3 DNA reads TGTGCCAGCAGTTACCCCGGGGCAGGAGATAGTGGCTACACCTTC.

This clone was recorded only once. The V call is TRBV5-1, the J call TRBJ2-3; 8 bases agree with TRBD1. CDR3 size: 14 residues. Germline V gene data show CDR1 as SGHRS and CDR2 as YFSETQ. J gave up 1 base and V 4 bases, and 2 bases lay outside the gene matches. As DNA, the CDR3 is TGCGCCAGCAGCGCGGGACAGGGCACAGATACGCAGTATTTT. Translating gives CASSAGQGTDTQYF. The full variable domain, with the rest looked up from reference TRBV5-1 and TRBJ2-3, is KAGVTQTPRYLIKTRGQQVTLSCSPISGHRSVSWYQQTPGQGLQFLFEYFSETQRNKGNFPGRFSGRQFSNSRSEMNVSTLELGDSALYLCASSAGQGTDTQYFGPGTRLTVL.

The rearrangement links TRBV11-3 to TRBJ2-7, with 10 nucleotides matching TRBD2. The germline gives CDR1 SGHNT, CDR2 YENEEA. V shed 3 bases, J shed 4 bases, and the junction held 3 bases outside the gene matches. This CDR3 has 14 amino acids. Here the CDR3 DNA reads TGTGCCAGCAGCTTCAGCGGGAGGGGATACGAGCAGTACTTC. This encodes CASSFSGRGYEQYF.

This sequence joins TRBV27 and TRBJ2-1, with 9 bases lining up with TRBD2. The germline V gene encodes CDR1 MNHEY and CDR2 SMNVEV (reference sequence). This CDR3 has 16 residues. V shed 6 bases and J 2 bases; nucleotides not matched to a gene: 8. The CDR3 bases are TGTGCCAGCAGAAGAGTAGCGGGAGTCACCTACAATGAGCAGTTCTTC. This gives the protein CASRRVAGVTYNEQFF.

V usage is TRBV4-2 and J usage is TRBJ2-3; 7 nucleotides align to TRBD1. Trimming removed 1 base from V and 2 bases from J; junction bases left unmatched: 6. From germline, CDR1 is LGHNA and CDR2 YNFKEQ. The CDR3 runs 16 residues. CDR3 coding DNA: TGTGCCAGCAGCCAAGCACGGACAGGAGACACAGATACGCAGTATTTT. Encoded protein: CASSQARTGDTDTQYF.

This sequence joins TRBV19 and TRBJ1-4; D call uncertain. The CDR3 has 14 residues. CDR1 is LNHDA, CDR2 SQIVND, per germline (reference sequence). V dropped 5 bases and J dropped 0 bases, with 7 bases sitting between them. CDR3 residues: CASSFLSTNEKLFF. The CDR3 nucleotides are TGTGCCAGTAGTTTTCTGTCAACTAATGAAAAACTGTTTTTT.

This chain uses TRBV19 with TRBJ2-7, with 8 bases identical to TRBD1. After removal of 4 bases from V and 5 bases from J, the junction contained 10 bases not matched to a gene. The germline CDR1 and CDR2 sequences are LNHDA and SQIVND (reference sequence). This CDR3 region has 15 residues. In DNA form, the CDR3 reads TGTGCCAGTAGTACCCTGGGGACAGGACTCCACGAGCAGTACTTC. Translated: CASSTLGTGLHEQYF.

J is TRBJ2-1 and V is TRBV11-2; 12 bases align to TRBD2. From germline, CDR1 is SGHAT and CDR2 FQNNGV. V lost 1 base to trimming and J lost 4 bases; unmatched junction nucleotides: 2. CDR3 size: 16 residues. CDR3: CASSLASGRVYNEQFF. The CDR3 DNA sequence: TGTGCCAGCAGCTTAGCTAGCGGGAGGGTATACAATGAGCAGTTCTTC.

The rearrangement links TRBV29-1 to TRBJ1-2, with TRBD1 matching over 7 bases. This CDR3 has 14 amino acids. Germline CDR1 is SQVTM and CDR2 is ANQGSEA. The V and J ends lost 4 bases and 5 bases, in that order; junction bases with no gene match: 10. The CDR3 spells CSVGIRDSLYGYTF. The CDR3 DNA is TGCAGCGTTGGGATAAGGGACAGCCTTTATGGCTACACCTTC. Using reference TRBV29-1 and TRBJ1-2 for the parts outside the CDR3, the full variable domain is SAVISQKPSRDICQRGTSLTIQCQVDSQVTMMFWYRQQPGQSLTLIATANQGSEATYESGFVIDKFPISRPNLTFSTLTVSNMSPEDSSIYLCSVGIRDSLYGYTFGSGTRLTVV.

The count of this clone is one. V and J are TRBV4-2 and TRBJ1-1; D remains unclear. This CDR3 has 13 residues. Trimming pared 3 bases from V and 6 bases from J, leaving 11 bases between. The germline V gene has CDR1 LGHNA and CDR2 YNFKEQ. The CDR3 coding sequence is TGTGCCAGCAGCCACCCCTCAACAGCTGAAGCTTTCTTT. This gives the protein CASSHPSTAEAFF.

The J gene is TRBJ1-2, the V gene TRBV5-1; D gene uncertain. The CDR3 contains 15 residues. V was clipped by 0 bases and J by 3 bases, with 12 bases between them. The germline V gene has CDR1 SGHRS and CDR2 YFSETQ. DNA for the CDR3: TGCGCCAGCAGCTTGGGGATGATGGCTGACTATGGCTACACCTTC. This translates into CASSLGMMADYGYTF.

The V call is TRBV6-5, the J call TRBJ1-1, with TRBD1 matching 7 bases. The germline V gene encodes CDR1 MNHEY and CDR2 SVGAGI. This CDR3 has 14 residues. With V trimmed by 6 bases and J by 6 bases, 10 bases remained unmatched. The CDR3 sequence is CASSPRVRGSEAFF. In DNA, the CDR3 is TGTGCCAGCAGCCCTAGAGTCAGGGGGTCTGAAGCTTTCTTT.

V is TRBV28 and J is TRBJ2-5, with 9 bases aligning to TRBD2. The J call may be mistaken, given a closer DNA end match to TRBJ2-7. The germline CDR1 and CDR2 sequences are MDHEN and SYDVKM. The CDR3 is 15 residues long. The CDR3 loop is CASRPRGSGRYEQYF. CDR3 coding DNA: TGTGCCAGCAGACCGCGGGGTAGCGGGAGATACGAGCAGTACTTC.

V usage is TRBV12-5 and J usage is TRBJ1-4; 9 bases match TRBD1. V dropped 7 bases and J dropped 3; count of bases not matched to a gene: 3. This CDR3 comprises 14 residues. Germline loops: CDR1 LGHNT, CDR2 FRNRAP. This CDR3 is CASARQGANEKLFF. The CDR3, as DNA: TGTGCTAGTGCCAGACAGGGGGCTAATGAAAAACTGTTTTTT.

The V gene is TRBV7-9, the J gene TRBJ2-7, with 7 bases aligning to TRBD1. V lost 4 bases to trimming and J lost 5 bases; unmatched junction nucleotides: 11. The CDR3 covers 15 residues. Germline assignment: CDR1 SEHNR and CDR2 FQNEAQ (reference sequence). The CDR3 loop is CASSSNLIGGHEQYF. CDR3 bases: TGTGCCAGCAGCTCCAATCTAATAGGGGGCCACGAGCAGTACTTC. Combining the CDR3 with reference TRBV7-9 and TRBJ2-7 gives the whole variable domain DTGVSQNPRHKITKRGQNVTFRCDPISEHNRLYWYRQTLGQGPEFLTYFQNEAQLEKSRLLSDRFSAERPKGSFSTLEIQRTEQGDSAMYLCASSSNLIGGHEQYFGPGTRLTVT.